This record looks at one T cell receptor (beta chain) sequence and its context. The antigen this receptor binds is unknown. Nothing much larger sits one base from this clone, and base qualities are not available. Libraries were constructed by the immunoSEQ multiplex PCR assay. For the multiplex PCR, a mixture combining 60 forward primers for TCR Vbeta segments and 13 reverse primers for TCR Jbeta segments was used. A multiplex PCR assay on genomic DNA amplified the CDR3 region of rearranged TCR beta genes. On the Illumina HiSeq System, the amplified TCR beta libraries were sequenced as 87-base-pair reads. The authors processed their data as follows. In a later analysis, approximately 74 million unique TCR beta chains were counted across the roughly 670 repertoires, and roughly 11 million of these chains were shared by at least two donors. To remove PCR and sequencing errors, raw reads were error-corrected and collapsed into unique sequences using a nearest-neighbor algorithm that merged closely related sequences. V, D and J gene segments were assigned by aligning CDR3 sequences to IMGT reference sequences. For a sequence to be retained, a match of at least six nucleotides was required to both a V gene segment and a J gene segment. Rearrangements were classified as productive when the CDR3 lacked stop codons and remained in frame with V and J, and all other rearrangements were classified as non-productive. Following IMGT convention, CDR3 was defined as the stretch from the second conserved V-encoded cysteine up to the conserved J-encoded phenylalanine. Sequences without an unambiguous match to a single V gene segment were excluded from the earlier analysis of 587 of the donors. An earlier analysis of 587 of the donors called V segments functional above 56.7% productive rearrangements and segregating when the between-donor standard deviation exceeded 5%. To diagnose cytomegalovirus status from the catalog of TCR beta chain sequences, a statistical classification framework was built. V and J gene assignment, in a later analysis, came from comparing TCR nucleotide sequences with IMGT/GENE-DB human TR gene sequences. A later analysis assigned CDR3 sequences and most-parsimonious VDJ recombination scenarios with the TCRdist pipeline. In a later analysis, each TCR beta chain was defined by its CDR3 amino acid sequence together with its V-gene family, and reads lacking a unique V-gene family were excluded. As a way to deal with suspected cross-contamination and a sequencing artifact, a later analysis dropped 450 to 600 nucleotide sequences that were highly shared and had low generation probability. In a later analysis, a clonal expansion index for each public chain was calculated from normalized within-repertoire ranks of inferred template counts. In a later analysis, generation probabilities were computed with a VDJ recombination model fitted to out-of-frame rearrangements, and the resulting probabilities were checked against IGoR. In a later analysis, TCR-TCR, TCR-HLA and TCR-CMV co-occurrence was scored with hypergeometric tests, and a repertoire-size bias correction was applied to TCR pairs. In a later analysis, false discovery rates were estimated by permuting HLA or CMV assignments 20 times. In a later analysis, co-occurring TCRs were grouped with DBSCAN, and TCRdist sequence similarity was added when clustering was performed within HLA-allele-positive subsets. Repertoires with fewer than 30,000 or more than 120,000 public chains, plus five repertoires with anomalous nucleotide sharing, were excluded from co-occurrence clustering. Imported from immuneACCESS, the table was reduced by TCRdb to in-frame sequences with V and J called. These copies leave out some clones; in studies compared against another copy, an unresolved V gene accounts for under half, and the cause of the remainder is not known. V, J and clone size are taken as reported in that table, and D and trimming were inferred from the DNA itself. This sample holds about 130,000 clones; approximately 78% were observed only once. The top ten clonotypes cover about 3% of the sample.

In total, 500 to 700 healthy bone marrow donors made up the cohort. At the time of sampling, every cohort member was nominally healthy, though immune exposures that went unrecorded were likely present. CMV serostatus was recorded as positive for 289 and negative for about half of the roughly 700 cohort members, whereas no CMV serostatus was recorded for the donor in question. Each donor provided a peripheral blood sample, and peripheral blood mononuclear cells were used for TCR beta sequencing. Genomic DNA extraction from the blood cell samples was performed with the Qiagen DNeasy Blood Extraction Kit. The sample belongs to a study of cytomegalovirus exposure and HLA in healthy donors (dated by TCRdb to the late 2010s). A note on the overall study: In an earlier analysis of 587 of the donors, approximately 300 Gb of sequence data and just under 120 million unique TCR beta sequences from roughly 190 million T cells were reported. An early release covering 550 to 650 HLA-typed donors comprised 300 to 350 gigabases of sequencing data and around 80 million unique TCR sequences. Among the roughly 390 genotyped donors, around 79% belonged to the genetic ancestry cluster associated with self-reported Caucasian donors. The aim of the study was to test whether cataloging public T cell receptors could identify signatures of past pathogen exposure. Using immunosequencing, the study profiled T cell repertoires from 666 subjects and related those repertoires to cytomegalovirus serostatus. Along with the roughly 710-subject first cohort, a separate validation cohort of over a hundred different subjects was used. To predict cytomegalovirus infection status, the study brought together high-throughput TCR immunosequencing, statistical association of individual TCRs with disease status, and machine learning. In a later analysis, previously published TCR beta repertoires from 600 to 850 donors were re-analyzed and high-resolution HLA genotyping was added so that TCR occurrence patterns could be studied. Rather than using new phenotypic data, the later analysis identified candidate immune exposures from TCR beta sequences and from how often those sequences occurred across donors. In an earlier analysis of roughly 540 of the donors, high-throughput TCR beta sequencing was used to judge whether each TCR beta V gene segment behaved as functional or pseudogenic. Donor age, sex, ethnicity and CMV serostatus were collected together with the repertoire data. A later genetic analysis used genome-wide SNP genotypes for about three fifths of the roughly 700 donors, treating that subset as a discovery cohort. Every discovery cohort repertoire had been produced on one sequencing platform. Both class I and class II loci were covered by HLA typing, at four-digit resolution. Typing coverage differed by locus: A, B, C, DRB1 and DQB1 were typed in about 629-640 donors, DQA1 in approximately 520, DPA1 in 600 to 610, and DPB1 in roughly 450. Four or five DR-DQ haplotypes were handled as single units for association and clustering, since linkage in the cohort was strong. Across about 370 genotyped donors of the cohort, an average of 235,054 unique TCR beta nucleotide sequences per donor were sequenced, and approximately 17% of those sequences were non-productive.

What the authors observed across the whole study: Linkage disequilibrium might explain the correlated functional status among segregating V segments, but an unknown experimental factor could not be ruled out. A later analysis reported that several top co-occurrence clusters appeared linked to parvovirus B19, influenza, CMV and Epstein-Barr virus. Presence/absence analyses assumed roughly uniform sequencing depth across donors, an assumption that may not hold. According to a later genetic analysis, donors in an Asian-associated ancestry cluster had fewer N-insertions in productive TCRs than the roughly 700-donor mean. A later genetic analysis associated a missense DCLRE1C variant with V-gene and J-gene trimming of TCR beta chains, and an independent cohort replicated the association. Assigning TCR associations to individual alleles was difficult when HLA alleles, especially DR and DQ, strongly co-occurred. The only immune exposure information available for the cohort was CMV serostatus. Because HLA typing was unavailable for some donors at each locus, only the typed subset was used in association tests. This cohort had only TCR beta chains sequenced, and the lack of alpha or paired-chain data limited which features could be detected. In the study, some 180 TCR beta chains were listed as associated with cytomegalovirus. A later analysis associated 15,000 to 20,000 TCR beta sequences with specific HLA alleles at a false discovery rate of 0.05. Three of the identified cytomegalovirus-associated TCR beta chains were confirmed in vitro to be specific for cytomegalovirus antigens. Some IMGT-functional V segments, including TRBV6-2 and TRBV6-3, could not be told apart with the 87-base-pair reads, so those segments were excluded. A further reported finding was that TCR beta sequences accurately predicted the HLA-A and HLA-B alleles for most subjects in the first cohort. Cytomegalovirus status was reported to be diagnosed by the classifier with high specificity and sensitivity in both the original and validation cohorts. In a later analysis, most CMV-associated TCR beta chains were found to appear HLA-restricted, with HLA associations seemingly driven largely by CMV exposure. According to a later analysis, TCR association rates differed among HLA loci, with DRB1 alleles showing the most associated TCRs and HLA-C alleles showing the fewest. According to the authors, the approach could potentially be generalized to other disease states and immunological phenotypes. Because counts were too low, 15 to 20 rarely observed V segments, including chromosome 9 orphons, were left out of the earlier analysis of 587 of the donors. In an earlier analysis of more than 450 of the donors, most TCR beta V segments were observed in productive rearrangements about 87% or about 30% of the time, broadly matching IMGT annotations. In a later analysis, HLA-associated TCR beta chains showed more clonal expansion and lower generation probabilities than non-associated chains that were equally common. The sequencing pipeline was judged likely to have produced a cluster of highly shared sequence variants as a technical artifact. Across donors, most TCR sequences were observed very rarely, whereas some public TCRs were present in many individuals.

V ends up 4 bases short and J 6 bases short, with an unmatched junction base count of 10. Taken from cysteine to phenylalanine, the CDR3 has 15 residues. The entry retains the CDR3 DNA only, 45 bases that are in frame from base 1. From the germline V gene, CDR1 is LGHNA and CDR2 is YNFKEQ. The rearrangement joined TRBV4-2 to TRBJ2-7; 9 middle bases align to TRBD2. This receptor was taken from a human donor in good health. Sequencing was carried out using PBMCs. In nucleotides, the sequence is TGTGCCAGCAGCCGTTATAGCGGGGGCCCCTCCGAGCAGTACTTC. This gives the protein CASSRYSGGPSEQYF.